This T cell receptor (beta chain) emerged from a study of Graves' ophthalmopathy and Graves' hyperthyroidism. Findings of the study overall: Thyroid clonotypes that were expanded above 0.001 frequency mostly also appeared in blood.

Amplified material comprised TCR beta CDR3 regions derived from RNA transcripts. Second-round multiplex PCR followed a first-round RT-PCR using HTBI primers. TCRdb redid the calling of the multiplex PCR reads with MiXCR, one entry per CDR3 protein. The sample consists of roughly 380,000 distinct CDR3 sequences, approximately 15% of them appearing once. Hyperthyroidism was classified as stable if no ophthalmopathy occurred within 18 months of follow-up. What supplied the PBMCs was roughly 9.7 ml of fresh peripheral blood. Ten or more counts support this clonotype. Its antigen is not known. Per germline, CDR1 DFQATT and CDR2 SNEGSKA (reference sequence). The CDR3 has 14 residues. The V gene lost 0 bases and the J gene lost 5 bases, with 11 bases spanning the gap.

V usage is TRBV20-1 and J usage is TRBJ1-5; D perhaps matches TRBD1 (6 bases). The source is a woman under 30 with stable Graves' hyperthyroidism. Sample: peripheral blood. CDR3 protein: CSAREGGADQPQHF. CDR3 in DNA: TGCAGTGCTAGAGAGGGGGGGGCGGATCAGCCCCAGCATTTT.